This TCR beta chain was sequenced during a study of blood T cell repertoires in COVID-19. Whole-study context: Samples came from the United States, Italy and Spain, spanning acute and convalescent COVID-19. PBMCs, B-cell-depleted T cells, or T cells provided the cDNA or gDNA that made up the material.

How the authors handled the data: Amplification with reference gene primers provided the estimates of nucleated cell counts. This table comes from immunoSEQ multiplex PCR, and its TCRdb copy is limited to in-frame clones, with some not included. Clone size and the V and J calls come from that table; the DNA yielded D and trimming. The table records hundreds of thousands of clones, 87% of them present only once. The germline V gene has CDR1 SGHTS and CDR2 YDEGEE. Between the trimmed V and J ends, which lost 2 bases and 0 bases, there was a span of 11 bases. The CDR3 sequence is 15 residues long. What was sequenced was peripheral blood. This TCR derives from a woman aged 18-29 years who had recovered from COVID-19. The rearrangement joins TRBV5-8 to TRBJ1-2; TRBD1 is a possible D gene (5 bases). The DNA for the CDR3 is TGTGCCAGCAGCTTAGCGCCGACAGCTAACTATGGCTACACCTTC. It is translated as CASSLAPTANYGYTF.